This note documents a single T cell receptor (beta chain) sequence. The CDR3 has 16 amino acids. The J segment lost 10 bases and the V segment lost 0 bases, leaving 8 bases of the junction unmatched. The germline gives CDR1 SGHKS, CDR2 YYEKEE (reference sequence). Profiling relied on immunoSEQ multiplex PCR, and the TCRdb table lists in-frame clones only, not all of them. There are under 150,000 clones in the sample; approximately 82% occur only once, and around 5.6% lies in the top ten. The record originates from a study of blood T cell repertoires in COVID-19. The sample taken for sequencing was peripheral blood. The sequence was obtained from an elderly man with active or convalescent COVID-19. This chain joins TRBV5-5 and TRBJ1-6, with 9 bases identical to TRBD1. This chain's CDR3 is CASSLEDRGGRSPLHF. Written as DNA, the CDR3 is TGTGCCAGCAGCTTGGAGGACAGGGGTGGGAGATCACCCCTCCACTTT.